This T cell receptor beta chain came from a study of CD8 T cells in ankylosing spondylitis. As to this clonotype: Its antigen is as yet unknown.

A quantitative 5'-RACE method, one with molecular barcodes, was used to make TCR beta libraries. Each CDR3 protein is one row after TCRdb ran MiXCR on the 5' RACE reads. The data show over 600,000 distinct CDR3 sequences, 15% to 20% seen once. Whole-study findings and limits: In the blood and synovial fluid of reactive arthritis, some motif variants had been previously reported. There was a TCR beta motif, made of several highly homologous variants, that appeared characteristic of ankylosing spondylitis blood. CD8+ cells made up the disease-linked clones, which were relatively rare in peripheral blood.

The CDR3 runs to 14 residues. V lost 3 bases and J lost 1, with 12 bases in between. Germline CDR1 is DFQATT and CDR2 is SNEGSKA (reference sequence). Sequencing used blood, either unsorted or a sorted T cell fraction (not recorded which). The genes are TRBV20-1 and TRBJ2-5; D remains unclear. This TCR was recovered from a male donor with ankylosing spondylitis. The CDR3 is CSASPARAQETQYF. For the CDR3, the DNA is TGCAGTGCTAGTCCGGCCAGAGCCCAAGAGACCCAGTACTTC.